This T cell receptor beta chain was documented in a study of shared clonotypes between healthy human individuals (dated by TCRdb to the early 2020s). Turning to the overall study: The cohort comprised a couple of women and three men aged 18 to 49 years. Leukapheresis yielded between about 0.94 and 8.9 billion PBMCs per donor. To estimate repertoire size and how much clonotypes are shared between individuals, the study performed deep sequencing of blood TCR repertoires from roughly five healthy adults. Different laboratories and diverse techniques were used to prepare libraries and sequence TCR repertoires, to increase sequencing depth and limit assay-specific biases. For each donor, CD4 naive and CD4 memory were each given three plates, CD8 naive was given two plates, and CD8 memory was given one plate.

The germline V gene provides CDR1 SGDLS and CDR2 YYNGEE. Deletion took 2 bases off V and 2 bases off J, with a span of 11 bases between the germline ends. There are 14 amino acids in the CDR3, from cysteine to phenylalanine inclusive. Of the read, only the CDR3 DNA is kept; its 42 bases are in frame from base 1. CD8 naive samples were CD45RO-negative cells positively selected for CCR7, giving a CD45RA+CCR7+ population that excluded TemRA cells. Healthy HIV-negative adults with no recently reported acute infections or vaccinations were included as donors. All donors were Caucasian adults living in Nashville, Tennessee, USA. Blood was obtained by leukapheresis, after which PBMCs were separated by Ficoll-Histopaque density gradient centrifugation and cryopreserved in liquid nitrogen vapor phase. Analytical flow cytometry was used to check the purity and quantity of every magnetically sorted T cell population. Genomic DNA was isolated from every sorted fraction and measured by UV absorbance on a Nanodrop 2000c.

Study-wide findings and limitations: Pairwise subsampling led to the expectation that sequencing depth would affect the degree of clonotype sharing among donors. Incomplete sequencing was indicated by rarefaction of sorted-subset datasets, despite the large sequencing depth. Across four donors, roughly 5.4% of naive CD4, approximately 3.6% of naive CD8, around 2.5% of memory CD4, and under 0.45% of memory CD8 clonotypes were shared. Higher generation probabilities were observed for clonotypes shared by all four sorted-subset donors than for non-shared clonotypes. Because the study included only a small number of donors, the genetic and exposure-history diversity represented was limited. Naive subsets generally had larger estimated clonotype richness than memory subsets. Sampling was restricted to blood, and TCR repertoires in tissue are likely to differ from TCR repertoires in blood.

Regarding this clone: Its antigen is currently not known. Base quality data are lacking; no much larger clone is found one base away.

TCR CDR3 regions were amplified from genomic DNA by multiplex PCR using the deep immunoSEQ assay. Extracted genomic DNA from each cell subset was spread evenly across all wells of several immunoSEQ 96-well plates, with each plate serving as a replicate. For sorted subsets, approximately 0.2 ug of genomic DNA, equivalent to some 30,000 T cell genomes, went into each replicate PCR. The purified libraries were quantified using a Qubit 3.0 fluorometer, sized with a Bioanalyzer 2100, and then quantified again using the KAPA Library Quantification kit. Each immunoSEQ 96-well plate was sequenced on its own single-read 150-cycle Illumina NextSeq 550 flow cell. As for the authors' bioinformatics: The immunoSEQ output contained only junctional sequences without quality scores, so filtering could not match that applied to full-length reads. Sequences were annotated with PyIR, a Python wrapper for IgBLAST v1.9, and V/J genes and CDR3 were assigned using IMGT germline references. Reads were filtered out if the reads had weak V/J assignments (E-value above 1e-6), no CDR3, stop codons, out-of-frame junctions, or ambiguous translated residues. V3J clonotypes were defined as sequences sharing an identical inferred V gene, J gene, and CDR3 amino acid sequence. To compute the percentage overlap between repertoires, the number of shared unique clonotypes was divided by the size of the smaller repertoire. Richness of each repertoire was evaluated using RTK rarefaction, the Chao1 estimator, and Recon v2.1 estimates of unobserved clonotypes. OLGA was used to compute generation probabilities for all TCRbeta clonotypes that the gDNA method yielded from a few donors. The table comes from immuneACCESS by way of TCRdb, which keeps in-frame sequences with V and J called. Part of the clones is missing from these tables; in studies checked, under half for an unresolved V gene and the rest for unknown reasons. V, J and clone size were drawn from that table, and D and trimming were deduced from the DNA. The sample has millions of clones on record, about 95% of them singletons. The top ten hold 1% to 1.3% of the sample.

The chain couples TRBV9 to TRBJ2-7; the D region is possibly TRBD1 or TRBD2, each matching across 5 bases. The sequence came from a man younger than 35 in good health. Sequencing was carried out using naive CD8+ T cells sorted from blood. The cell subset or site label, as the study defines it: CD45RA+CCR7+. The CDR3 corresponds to CASSVRDGTYEQYF. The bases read TGTGCCAGCAGCGTCCGGGACGGTACCTACGAGCAGTACTTC.